The source of this T cell receptor beta chain is a study of somatic mutations in cytotoxic T cells in rheumatoid arthritis. For the study at large: Each patient's diagnosis was followed right away by a blood draw (about 30 ml EDTA), before any treatment.

Study-level results: Clonality measured in CD8+ T cells did not differ significantly between rheumatoid arthritis patients and age-matched healthy controls. Greater age accompanied higher CD8+ clonality in rheumatoid arthritis patients, a pattern that was absent in healthy controls.

This clone appeared once. Antigen: not known. The CDR3 loop spans 22 amino acids. The ends lost 3 bases at V and 5 bases at J; junction bases unmatched: 23. The germline V gene encodes CDR1 MGHRA and CDR2 YSYEKL. TCRdb's table, derived via immunoSEQ multiplex PCR, lists solely in-frame clones and lacks some. The sample yields 14,000 or so clones, about 77% seen once. The chain has TRBV4-1 and TRBJ2-2; TRBD2 agrees at 11 bases. The receptor comes from an adult with rheumatoid arthritis. The sample consisted of CD8+ T cells sorted from blood. The CDR3 reads CASSHRSVSGASGGPGTGELFF. The CDR3 DNA reads as TGCGCCAGCAGCCACCGGTCGGTGTCAGGGGCTAGCGGGGGGCCAGGGACCGGGGAGCTGTTTTTT.